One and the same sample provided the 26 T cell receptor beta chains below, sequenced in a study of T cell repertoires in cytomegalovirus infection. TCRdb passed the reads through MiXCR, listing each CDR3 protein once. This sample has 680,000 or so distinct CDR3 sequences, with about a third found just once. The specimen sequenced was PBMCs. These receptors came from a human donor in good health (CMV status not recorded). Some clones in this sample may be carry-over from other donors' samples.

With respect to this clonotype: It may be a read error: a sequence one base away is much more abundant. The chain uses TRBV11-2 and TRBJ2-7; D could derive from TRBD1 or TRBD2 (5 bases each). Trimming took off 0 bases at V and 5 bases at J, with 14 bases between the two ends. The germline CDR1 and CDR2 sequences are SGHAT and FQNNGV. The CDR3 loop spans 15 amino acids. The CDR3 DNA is TGTGCCAGCAGCTTAGATTTAGCGTGGGGCCACGAGCAGTACTTC. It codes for CASSLDLAWGHEQYF.

The CDR3 spells CASSQIVPGALSISSYNSPLHF. In nucleotides, the CDR3 is TGTGCCAGCAGCCAAATCGTCCCAGGAGCGTTGAGCATAAGCTCCTATAATTCACCCCTCCACTTT. The rearrangement joins TRBV3-1 to TRBJ1-6; D gene unclear. The CDR3 is 22 amino acids. Germline CDR1 reads LGHDT; CDR2 reads YNNKEL (reference sequence). V lost 2 bases and J 0 bases, leaving 26 bases between the germline ends.

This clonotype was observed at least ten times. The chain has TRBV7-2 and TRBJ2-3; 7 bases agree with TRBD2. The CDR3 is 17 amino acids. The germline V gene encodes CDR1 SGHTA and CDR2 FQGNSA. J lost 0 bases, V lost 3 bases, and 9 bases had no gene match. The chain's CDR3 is CASSFRMRERSTDTQYF. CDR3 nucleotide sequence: TGTGCCAGCAGCTTCCGCATGCGGGAGAGAAGCACAGATACGCAGTATTTT. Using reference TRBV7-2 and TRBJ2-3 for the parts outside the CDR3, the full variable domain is GAGVSQSPSNKVTEKGKDVELRCDPISGHTALYWYRQSLGQGLEFLIYFQGNSAPDKSGLPSDRFSAERTGGSVSTLTIQRTQQEDSAVYLCASSFRMRERSTDTQYFGPGTRLTVL.

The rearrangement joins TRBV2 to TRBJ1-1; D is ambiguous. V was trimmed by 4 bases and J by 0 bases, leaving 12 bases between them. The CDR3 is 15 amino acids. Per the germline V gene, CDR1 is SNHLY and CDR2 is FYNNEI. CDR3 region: CASSARRHLNTEAFF. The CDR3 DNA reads TGTGCCAGCAGTGCTCGACGGCATTTGAACACTGAAGCTTTCTTT.

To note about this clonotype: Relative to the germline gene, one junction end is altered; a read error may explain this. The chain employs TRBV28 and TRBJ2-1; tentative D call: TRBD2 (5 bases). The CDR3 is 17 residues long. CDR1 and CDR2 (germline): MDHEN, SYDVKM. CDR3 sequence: CATETVWRASSYKEQFF. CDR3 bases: TGTGCCACCGAAACAGTCTGGCGGGCCAGCTCCTACAAGGAGCAGTTCTTC.

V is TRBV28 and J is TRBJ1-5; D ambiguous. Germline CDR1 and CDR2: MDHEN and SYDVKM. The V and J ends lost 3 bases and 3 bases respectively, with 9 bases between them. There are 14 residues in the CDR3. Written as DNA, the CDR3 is TGTGCCAGCAGTTTTTTCAGGCCCAATCAGCCCCAGCATTTT. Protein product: CASSFFRPNQPQHF. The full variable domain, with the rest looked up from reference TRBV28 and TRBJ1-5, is DVKVTQSSRYLVKRTGEKVFLECVQDMDHENMFWYRQDPGLGLRLIYFSYDVKMKEKGDIPEGYSVSREKKERFSLILESASTNQTSMYLCASSFFRPNQPQHFGDGTRLSIL.

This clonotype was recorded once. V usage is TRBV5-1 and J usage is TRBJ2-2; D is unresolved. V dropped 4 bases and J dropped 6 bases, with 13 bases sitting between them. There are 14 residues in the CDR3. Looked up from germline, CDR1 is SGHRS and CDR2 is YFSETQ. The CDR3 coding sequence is TGCGCCAGCAGCCTAGAGGCCAGACCCGGGGAGCTGTTTTTT. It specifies CASSLEARPGELFF.

For the CDR3, the DNA is TGTGCCAGCAGCCAAGTATCACACGAGGGATGGCGCTCTGGAAACACCATATATTTT. It codes for CASSQVSHEGWRSGNTIYF. The gene calls are TRBV14 and TRBJ1-3; no clear D. V was pared by 1 base and J by 0 bases, with 19 bases between. The CDR3 is 19 amino acids. Germline CDR1 reads SGHDN; CDR2 reads FVKESK.

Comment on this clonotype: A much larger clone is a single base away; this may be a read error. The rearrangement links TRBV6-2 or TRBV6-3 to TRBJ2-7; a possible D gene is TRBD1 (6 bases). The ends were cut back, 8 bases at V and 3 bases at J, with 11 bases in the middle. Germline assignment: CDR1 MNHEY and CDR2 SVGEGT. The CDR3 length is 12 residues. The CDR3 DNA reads TGTGCCAGCGGCCCACAGGGCTACGAGCAGTACTTC. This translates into CASGPQGYEQYF.

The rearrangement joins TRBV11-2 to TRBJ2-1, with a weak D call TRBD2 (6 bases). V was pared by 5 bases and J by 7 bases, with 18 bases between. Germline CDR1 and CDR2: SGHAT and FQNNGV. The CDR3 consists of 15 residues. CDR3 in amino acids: CASSHIPGLKNEQFF. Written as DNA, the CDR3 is TGTGCCAGCAGCCACATTCCGGGACTTAAGAATGAGCAGTTCTTC.

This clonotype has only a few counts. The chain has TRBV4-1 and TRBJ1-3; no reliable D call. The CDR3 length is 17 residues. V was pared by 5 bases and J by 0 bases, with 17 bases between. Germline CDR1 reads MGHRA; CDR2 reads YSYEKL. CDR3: CASSSTRKTDSGNTIYF. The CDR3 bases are TGCGCCAGCAGCTCAACCAGGAAGACGGACTCTGGAAACACCATATATTTT.

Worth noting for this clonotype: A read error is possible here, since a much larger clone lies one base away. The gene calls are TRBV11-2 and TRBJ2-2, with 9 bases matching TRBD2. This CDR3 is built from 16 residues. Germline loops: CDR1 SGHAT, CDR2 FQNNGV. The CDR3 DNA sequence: TGTGCCAGCAGCTTACGTCTAGCGGGGATCACCGGGGATCTGTTTTTT. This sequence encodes CASSLRLAGITGDLFF.

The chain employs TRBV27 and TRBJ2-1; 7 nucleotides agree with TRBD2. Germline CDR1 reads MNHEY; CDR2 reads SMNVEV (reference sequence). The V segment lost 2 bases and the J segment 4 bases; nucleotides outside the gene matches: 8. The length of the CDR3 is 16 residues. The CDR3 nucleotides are TGTGCCAGCAGTTTAAAGACGAGGGAGGGATACAATGAGCAGTTCTTC. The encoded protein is CASSLKTREGYNEQFF.

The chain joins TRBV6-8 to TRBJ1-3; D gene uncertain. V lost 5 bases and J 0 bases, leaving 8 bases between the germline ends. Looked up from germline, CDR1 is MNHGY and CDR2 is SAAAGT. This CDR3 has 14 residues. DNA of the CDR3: TGTGCCAGCAGTACTTCCGGCTCTGGAAACACCATATATTTT. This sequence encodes CASSTSGSGNTIYF.

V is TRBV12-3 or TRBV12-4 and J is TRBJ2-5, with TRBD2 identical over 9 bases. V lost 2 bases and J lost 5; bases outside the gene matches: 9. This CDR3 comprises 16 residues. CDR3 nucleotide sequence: TGTGCCAGCAGTTTAATGGCGGGGGGGCTTAAGGAGACCCAGTACTTC. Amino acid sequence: CASSLMAGGLKETQYF.

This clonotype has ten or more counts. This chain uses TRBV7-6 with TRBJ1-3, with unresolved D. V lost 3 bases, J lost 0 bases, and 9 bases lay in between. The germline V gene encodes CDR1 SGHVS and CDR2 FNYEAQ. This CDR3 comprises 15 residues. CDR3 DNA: TGTGCCAGCAGCTTGTGGCAGAGCTCTGGAAACACCATATATTTT. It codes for CASSLWQSSGNTIYF.

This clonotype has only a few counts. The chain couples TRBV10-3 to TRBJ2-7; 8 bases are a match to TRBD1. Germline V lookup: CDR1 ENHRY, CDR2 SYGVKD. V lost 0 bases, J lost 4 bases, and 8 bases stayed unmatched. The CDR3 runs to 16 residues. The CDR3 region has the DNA TGTGCCATCAGTGAGTCAGTTTCAGGGGGCGCTTACGAGCAGTACTTC. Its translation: CAISESVSGGAYEQYF.

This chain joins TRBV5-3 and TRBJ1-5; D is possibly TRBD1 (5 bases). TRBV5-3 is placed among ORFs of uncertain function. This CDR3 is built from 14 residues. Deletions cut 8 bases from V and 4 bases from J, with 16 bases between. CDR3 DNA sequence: TGTGCCAGCAGCCCCACAGGCCCAAATCAGCCCCAGCATTTT. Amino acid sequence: CASSPTGPNQPQHF.

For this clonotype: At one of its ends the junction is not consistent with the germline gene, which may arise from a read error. CDR3: CVSSRIGTGNEQYF. CDR3 bases: TGTGTCAGCAGCCGAATCGGGACAGGCAACGAGCAGTACTTC. The chain has TRBV7-9 and TRBJ2-7, with 8 bases fitting TRBD1. The CDR3 sequence is 14 residues long. The V gene's germline CDR1 is SEHNR and CDR2 FQNEAQ (reference sequence).

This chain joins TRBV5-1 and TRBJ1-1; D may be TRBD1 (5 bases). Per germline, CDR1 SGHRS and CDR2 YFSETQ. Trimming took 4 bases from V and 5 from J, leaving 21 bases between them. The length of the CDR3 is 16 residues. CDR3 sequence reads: CASSRSGRGGETEAFF. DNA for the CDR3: TGCGCCAGCAGCCGTTCCGGACGGGGCGGTGAGACTGAAGCTTTCTTT.

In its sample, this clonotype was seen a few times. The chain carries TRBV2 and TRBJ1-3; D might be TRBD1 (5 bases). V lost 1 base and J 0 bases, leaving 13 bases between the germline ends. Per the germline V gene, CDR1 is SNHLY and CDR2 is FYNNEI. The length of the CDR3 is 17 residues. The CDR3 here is CASSEVRQLSSGNTIYF. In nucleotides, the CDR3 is TGTGCCAGCAGTGAAGTTCGACAGCTCAGCTCTGGAAACACCATATATTTT.

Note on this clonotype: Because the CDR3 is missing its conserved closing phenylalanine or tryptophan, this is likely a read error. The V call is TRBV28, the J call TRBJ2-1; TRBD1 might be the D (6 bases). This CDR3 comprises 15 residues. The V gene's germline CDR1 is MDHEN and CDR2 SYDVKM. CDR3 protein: CAISLSTGGNSEQFL. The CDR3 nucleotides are TGTGCCATCAGTTTATCGACAGGCGGTAATAGTGAGCAGTTCTTA.

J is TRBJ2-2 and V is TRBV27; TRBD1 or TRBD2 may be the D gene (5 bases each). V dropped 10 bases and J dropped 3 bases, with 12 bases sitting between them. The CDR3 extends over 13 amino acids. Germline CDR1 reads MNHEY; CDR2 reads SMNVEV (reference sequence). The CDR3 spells CANRWGYTGELFF. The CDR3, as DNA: TGTGCCAACCGGTGGGGGTACACCGGGGAGCTGTTTTTT.

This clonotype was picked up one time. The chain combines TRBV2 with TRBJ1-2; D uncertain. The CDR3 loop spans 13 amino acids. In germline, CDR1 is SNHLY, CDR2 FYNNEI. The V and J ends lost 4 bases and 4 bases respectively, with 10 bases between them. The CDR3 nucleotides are TGTGCCAGCAGTGTGCAGAAGTTCTATGGCTACACCTTC. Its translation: CASSVQKFYGYTF.

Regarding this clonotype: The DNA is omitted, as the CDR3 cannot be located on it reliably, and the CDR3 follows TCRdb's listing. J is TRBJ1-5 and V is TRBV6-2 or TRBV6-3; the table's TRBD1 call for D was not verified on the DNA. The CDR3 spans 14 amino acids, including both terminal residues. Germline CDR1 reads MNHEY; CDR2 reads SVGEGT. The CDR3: CASRFGTGNQPQQF.

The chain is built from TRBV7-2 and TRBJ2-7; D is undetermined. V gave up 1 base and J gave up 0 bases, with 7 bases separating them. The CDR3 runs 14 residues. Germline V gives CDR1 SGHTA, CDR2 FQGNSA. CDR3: CASSLDLVSYEQYF. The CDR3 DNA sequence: TGTGCCAGCAGCTTAGATCTCGTCTCCTACGAGCAGTACTTC. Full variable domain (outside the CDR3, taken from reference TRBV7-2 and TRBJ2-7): GAGVSQSPSNKVTEKGKDVELRCDPISGHTALYWYRQSLGQGLEFLIYFQGNSAPDKSGLPSDRFSAERTGGSVSTLTIQRTQQEDSAVYLCASSLDLVSYEQYFGPGTRLTVT.